This T cell receptor beta chain was documented in a study of shared T cell receptors in the human thymus (TCRdb year 2021). In the study overall: The study examined how the human thymus generates shared, self-reactive T-cell receptor alpha chains.

Comments on this clone: Its antigen is currently not known. No base quality information exists; no much larger clone differs at one position.

Library construction relied on the immunoSEQ multiplex PCR assay. Here the immuneACCESS table is served through TCRdb, limited to in-frame sequences with V and J called. Missing clones are a known gap in these copies; in checked studies unresolved V genes cover under half, and the rest lacks a known reason. Here the sample has hundreds of thousands of clones; 88% occur a single time. The ten biggest clones cover 0.0095% to 0.012% of the sample. The CDR1 and CDR2 encoded by the germline V gene (reference sequence) are SGHNT and YYREEE. V gives up 1 base and J gives up 5 bases, and the segment between their germline ends measures 12 bases. The CDR3 sequence holds 15 residues, the cysteine and phenylalanine included. The CDR3 DNA has 45 bases and is translated from base 1. This sample was shared with a second study, whose subject was human thymus T cells. That second report states: Immunologically healthy infants undergoing open corrective cardiac surgery for congenital heart defects in Finland were used as donors. Thymus tissue was obtained as surgical resects removed during corrective cardiac surgery. Both the thymic and the peripheral blood repertoires appeared to show biased V and J gene segment usage. The related research found that thymic TCR repertoires overlapped highly between unrelated individuals. The study described the TCR alpha and beta repertoires in roughly 8 infant thymus samples and a few matching peripheral blood samples. The infant donors were about 6 to 250 days old, and the cohort included six males and two females. After being mechanically released from the tissue, thymocytes were kept at -70 degrees C in pellets of roughly 8.5-34 million cells. A QIAsymphony instrument was used to extract genomic DNA from the frozen cell pellets. Using the immunoSEQ multiplex PCR assay, the TCRB and TCRAD loci were amplified from a standardized quantity of quality-controlled genomic DNA. Amplicons spanned the V(D)J region at a length sufficient to cover the CDR3 and identify V and J genes. Amplicon sequencing was performed on an Illumina platform through the commercial immunoSEQ service. Primer bias and sequencing errors were corrected as previously described, and TCRAD and TCRB were defined on the basis of the IMGT database. immunoSEQ Analyzer 3.0 and VDJTools were used for repertoire analysis, which covered basic statistics, V/J segment usage, diversity estimates, rarefaction and pairwise overlap. Chao1, ChaoE, Efron-Thisted, Shannon and inverse Simpson indices were used to estimate diversity, which was also estimated on datasets down-sampled to the smallest sample. Repertoire overlap used strict matching of CDR3 nucleotide sequence, V gene and J gene, with Jaccard-based multidimensional scaling clustering. On average, thymus samples gave about 810,000 unique TCRB clonotypes, whereas blood samples gave roughly 86,000.

This TCR came from a boy in the first two years of life with a congenital heart defect. Donor details come from another sample of the same person, matched by shared clones. The source material was thymocytes. The chain is assembled from TRBV5-4 and TRBJ2-2; perhaps TRBD1 is the D gene, with 5 bases matching. At the DNA level, the sequence is TGTGCCAGCAGCTTGAGGTCAGGGCAAACCGGGGAGCTGTTTTTT. Its product reads: CASSLRSGQTGELFF.